This TCR beta chain was recovered during a study of T cells in Graves' hyperthyroidism and ophthalmopathy. Looking at the study overall: Pretreatment peripheral blood was obtained at initial diagnosis.

Authors of the study amplified TCR beta CDR3 regions from RNA transcripts. HTBI primers were employed in a first-round RT-PCR of the TCR CDR3. TCRdb reanalysed the multiplex PCR reads using MiXCR and keeps one entry per CDR3 protein. The data contain some 770,000 distinct CDR3 sequences, about 15% of them seen just once; the ten biggest clones take up 8.4%. Only a few counts were recorded for this clonotype. Over 18 months, lack of ophthalmopathy progression marked Graves' hyperthyroidism as stable. Fresh peripheral blood, under 13 ml, was the source of the PBMCs. Per the germline V gene, CDR1 is SGDLS and CDR2 is YYNGEE. The CDR3 loop spans 16 amino acids. V was shortened by 0 bases and J by 3 bases, with 15 bases between the two germline ends.

V and J are TRBV9 and TRBJ1-1, with D maybe TRBD1 (5 bases). The TCR sequence derives from a man aged 18 to 30 with Graves' hyperthyroidism. The sequenced sample was blood. CDR3: CASSVDGTGLYTEAFF. Here the CDR3 DNA reads TGTGCCAGCAGCGTAGATGGAACAGGCCTATACACTGAAGCTTTCTTT.